This is a list of T cell receptor beta chains from one sample in a study of preoperative IRX-2 immunotherapy in early breast cancer. TCRdb keeps only in-frame clones here, not all; method: immunoSEQ multiplex PCR. The sample lists more than 20,000 clones, around 75% occurring once. The sample consisted of lymph node tissue, taken before IRX-2 immunotherapy. All receptors derive from a human donor with breast cancer. Both conserved end residues are part of each CDR3. A D gene is named only where the DNA matches it firmly. Clone size appears in some rows only: once, few, many, or a class for an expanded clone.

j_call | v_call | clone_size | d_call | cdr3_nt | cdr3_aa
TRBJ2-7 | TRBV5-1 | . | TRBD2 | TGCGCCAGCAGGGCACTAGCGGGTACTTCCTACGAGCAGTACTTC | CASRALAGTSYEQYF
TRBJ2-2 | TRBV14 | few | . | TGTGCCAGCAGCCAAGATAGTGTGGGACACCGGATCCGCACCGGGGAGCTGTTTTTT | CASSQDSVGHRIRTGELFF
TRBJ1-1 | TRBV10-2 | . | . | TGCGCCAGCACTAGGTCTGAGGGCACTGAAGCTTTCTTT | CASTRSEGTEAFF
TRBJ1-1 | TRBV6-8 | . | TRBD1 | TGTGCCAGCAGTGTGTCCGGGACAGGGGTATCGGGAGCTTTCTTT | CASSVSGTGVSGAFF
TRBJ1-2 | TRBV19 | . | TRBD1 | TGTGCCAGTAGCGGACAGGAATCTAACTATGGCTACACCTTC | CASSGQESNYGYTF
TRBJ1-5 | TRBV7-1 | . | TRBD1 | TGTGCCAGCAGCTCTGACAGGGTTCGCAATCAGCCCCAGCATTTT | CASSSDRVRNQPQHF
TRBJ2-1 | TRBV28 | . | . | TGTGCCAGCAGTACCACTCTAAATGAGCAGTTCTTC | CASSTTLNEQFF
TRBJ2-3 | TRBV18 | once | TRBD1 | TGTGCCAGCTCCCTTAGACAGGGGGGCACAGATACGCAGTATTTT | CASSLRQGGTDTQYF
TRBJ1-1 | TRBV6-8 | . | TRBD1 | TGTGCCAGCACACCAGGGACAGACATGAACACTGAAGCTTTCTTT | CASTPGTDMNTEAFF
TRBJ2-3 | TRBV7-6 | . | TRBD2 | TGTGCCAGCAGCCCGGGACTAGCGGGCCGTAGCACAGATACGCAGTATTTT | CASSPGLAGRSTDTQYF
TRBJ1-2 | TRBV28 | . | TRBD1 | TGTGCCAGCAGTTTGAGGACAGGGGTTCGCTTCCATGGCTACACCTTC | CASSLRTGVRFHGYTF
TRBJ1-6 | TRBV6-8 | . | . | TGTGCCAGCAGGGATTCCTACAGGGATTCACCCCTCCACTTT | CASRDSYRDSPLHF
TRBJ2-1 | TRBV11-3 | . | . | TGTGCCAGCAGCTTGGAGGGAGCCTCCCACTACAATGAGCAGTTCTTC | CASSLEGASHYNEQFF
TRBJ2-3 | TRBV30 | . | . | TGTGCCTGGACAGGGTCTAGCACAGATACGCAGTATTTT | CAWTGSSTDTQYF
TRBJ2-7 | TRBV11-3 | few | TRBD1 | TGTGCCAGCAGCTTAGAGGGACAGGGGACCAACGAGCAGTACTTC | CASSLEGQGTNEQYF
TRBJ2-1 | TRBV6-8 | once | TRBD2 | TGTGCCAGCAGTTTCAACCTAGCGGGGGGTTTTATTGAGCAGTTCTTC | CASSFNLAGGFIEQFF
TRBJ1-1 | TRBV6-4 | . | . | TGTGCCACCCTTAGAGACACTGAAGCTTTCTTT | CATLRDTEAFF
TRBJ2-1 | TRBV12-5 | few | . | TGTGCTAGTGGTTGGACCCTAGGTGAGCAGTTCTTC | CASGWTLGEQFF
TRBJ2-1 | TRBV28 | . | TRBD2 | TGTGCCAGCAGTTTCGCCGCGGGGGGGCCGTGGGATGAGCAGTTCTTC | CASSFAAGGPWDEQFF
TRBJ1-2 | TRBV18 | . | . | TGTGCCAGCTCACCACAAAGCTATGGCTACACCTTC | CASSPQSYGYTF
TRBJ1-1 | TRBV6-8 | . | . | TGTGCCAGCAGCAGGCGTCAGGGAGGAACTGAAGCTTTCTTT | CASSRRQGGTEAFF
TRBJ2-5 | TRBV29-1 | . | . | TGCAGCATTACCGGGACTCCTAAAGAGACCCAGTACTTC | CSITGTPKETQYF
TRBJ2-3 | TRBV28 | . | . | TGTGCCAGCAGTTTTCCCCCCGAGGTATATACGCAGTATTTT | CASSFPPEVYTQYF
TRBJ2-7 | TRBV30 | . | . | TGTGCCTGGACCTTCGGCTTGGGGGCCTCCTACGAGCAGTACTTC | CAWTFGLGASYEQYF
TRBJ2-3 | TRBV6-8 | once | . | TGTGCCAGCAGGGACTCCTCATCAGATACGCAGTATTTT | CASRDSSSDTQYF
TRBJ2-2 | TRBV6-8 | . | . | TGTGCCAGCAGCCGTCCGAGGTTCCCGAAGACCGGGGAGCTGTTTTTT | CASSRPRFPKTGELFF
TRBJ1-6 | TRBV10-2 | . | . | TGCGCCAGCAGTGAAAGCGTGAATTGGAGTTATAATTCACCCCTCCACTTT | CASSESVNWSYNSPLHF
TRBJ2-7 | TRBV11-3 | . | . | TGTGCCAGCAGCCCGGGAAAAAGGCAGAACGGTCTCTACGAGCAGTACTTC | CASSPGKRQNGLYEQYF
TRBJ2-7 | TRBV22-1 | . | . | TGTGCCAGCAGTGCAACTTTTTGGCAGGGTGCCGGCGAGCAGTACTTC | CASSATFWQGAGEQYF
TRBJ1-4 | TRBV7-6 | . | TRBD1 | TGTGCCAGCAGCTTACGGGGACAGGGGGGAAGAAGTGAAAAACTGTTTTTT | CASSLRGQGGRSEKLFF
TRBJ1-4 | TRBV1 | . | . | TGCGCCAGCAGCCAAGATGTGTCAGGGCTCCCAACTAATGAAAAACTGTTTTTT | CASSQDVSGLPTNEKLFF
TRBJ1-5 | TRBV6-8 | . | TRBD1 | TGTGCCAGCCGGTCTGACAGGGGCCTCCGGGGTCAGCCCCAGCATTTT | CASRSDRGLRGQPQHF
TRBJ1-3 | TRBV7-4 | . | TRBD1 | TGTGCCAGCGGAAAACGACAGGGTATCTCTGGAAACACCATATATTTT | CASGKRQGISGNTIYF
TRBJ1-3 | TRBV23-1 | . | TRBD1 | TGCGCCAGCAGCCAAGAAGGTCCAGGGGGCCACACCATATATTTT | CASSQEGPGGHTIYF
TRBJ2-3 | TRBV18 | . | . | TGTGCCAGCTCGGCCCGAACAGGGGCCCGGGAGGATACGCAGTATTTT | CASSARTGAREDTQYF
TRBJ1-6 | TRBV6-8 | . | . | TGTGCCAGCAGCCCGCGGGACACCCATTCACCCCTCCACTTT | CASSPRDTHSPLHF
TRBJ1-3 | TRBV6-8 | . | . | TGTGCCAGCAGTTACTCACCGGGCCCCCACCGCTCTGGAAACACCATATATTTT | CASSYSPGPHRSGNTIYF
TRBJ1-1 | TRBV19 | few | TRBD1 | TGTGCCAGTTTACGGGACAGGTGGGACACTGAAGCTTTCTTT | CASLRDRWDTEAFF
TRBJ2-6 | TRBV11-3 | . | TRBD2 | TGTGCCAGCAGCTATGTTGGGAGGGCTGGGGCCAACGTCCTGACTTTC | CASSYVGRAGANVLTF
TRBJ1-1 | TRBV10-1 | once | . | TGCGCCAGCTCACAGGACTGGAACACTGAAGCTTTCTTT | CASSQDWNTEAFF
TRBJ1-1 | TRBV6-8 | . | . | TGTGCCAGCAGCCCTGACGTTGACACTGAAGCTTTCTTT | CASSPDVDTEAFF
TRBJ2-5 | TRBV7-1 | . | . | TGTGCCAGCAGCTTAACGGCCCAAGAGACCCAGTACTTC | CASSLTAQETQYF
TRBJ2-7 | TRBV28 | . | . | TGTGCCAGCAGTTTGAGGATTAGCTCCTACGAGCAGTACTTC | CASSLRISSYEQYF
TRBJ2-1 | TRBV10-1 | . | TRBD2 | TGCGCCAGCAGTGATCGGGGGGGGGTCGTCAATGAGCAGTTCTTC | CASSDRGGVVNEQFF
TRBJ1-4 | TRBV19 | . | . | TGTGCCAGTACAGGGTCTAATGAAAAACTGTTTTTT | CASTGSNEKLFF
TRBJ2-3 | TRBV1 | . | . | TGCGCCAGCAGCCAAGCCCTAGCGAGGACAGATACGCAGTATTTT | CASSQALARTDTQYF
TRBJ2-5 | TRBV10-2 | . | TRBD1 | TGCGCCAGCAGGGCGACAGGGGAAGAGACCCAGTACTTC | CASRATGEETQYF
TRBJ1-1 | TRBV28 | . | . | TGTGCCACACTTATTACGGGGACTGAAGCTTTCTTT | CATLITGTEAFF
TRBJ2-7 | TRBV7-8 | . | TRBD2 | TGTGCCAGCAGCCGGGGGGAAACCTACGAGCAGTACTTC | CASSRGETYEQYF
TRBJ1-1 | TRBV9 | . | . | TGTGCCAGCAGTGAAGCCCCACAGGGATACACTGAAGCTTTCTTT | CASSEAPQGYTEAFF
TRBJ2-2 | TRBV11-3 | few | . | TGTGCCAGCAGCTCCGGGACTGCGAACACCGGGGAGCTGTTTTTT | CASSSGTANTGELFF
TRBJ1-1 | TRBV11-3 | . | . | TGTGCCAGCAGCGGACAGTTAGGGAACACTGAAGCTTTCTTT | CASSGQLGNTEAFF
TRBJ2-2 | TRBV29-1 | few | . | TGCAGCGTTGTTACAGGGACCGGGGAGCTGTTTTTT | CSVVTGTGELFF